Following are 20 T cell receptor beta chains from one sample sequenced in a study of T cell responses to AZD1222 COVID-19 vaccine. Generated by immunoSEQ multiplex PCR, the TCRdb table keeps only in-frame clones and is missing some. The data contain over 110,000 clones, over 85% of them singletons. The input for sequencing was peripheral blood, taken on day 0 of AZD1222 vaccination. The receptors shown here come from an adult in good health.

This clone was detected only once. Written as DNA, the CDR3 is TGTGCCAGTAGTGTGTTACAGGGGAAGAGCAATCAGCCCCAGCATTTT. It is translated as CASSVLQGKSNQPQHF. The chain recombines TRBV19 with TRBJ1-5, with 7 bases identical to TRBD1. CDR3 length: 16 residues. The germline CDR1 and CDR2 sequences are LNHDA and SQIVND (reference sequence). Trimming cost V 5 bases and J 1 base; bases outside gene matches: 8.

This chain uses TRBV4-2 with TRBJ1-4; 8 bases align to TRBD1. CDR1 and CDR2 from the germline V gene are LGHNA and YNFKEQ. The CDR3 runs to 15 residues. The junction had 4 bases not matched to a gene; V was cut back by 0 bases and J by 7 bases. CDR3 protein: CASSQERTGSEKLFF. CDR3 sequence (DNA): TGTGCCAGCAGCCAAGAAAGGACAGGGAGTGAAAAACTGTTTTTT.

The chain employs TRBV18 and TRBJ1-1; D may be TRBD1 (6 bases). The CDR3 is 16 amino acids. Trimming stripped 3 bases from V and 3 bases from J, with 17 bases between. CDR1 and CDR2 from the germline V gene are KGHSH and LQKENI. CDR3 nucleotide sequence: TGTGCCAGCTCACCGGGTACAGGGTCTATGGACACTGAAGCTTTCTTT. It yields the protein CASSPGTGSMDTEAFF.

The J gene is TRBJ2-1, the V gene TRBV9, with a possible D match to TRBD2 (6 bases). CDR3 size: 12 residues. Trimming pared 4 bases from V and 8 bases from J, leaving 10 bases between. CDR1 and CDR2 (germline): SGDLS, YYNGEE. CDR3 DNA: TGTGCCAGCAGCTTAGGAGGGCATGAGCAGTTCTTC. This codes for CASSLGGHEQFF.

The chain links TRBV7-8 to TRBJ2-5, with D tentatively TRBD1 (6 bases). The ends were cut back, 4 bases at V and 2 bases at J, with 8 bases in the middle. There are 13 residues in the CDR3. Looked up from germline, CDR1 is SGHVS and CDR2 is FQNEAQ. This CDR3 reads CASSYTGQETQYF. DNA for the CDR3: TGTGCCAGCAGCTATACAGGGCAAGAGACCCAGTACTTC.

V and J are TRBV7-2 and TRBJ2-1; D perhaps matches TRBD1 (6 bases). Germline V gives CDR1 SGHTA, CDR2 FQGNSA. The length of the CDR3 is 16 residues. The V end was cut by 3 bases, the J end by 4 bases, with 16 bases between. This CDR3 reads CASSLGARILYNEQFF. The DNA of the CDR3 is TGTGCCAGCAGCTTGGGGGCCCGGATCTTATACAATGAGCAGTTCTTC.

The rearrangement links TRBV28 to TRBJ1-1; TRBD1 might be the D (5 bases). V shed 2 bases and J shed 1 base, with 14 bases lying between them. Germline CDR1 is MDHEN and CDR2 is SYDVKM. The CDR3 is made up of 16 amino acids. DNA for the CDR3: TGTGCCAGCAGTTTACACCCCGACAGTACGAACACTGAAGCTTTCTTT. This translates into CASSLHPDSTNTEAFF.

The chain joins TRBV29-1 to TRBJ2-1; no definite D call. Trimming stripped 3 bases from V and 9 bases from J, with 18 bases between. Per the germline V gene, CDR1 is SQVTM and CDR2 is ANQGSEA. The CDR3 extends over 14 amino acids. The CDR3 spells CSVDRPGTISEQFF. The DNA of the CDR3 is TGCAGCGTTGATCGGCCAGGTACAATAAGTGAGCAGTTCTTC.

This sequence joins TRBV19 and TRBJ1-6, with unresolved D. CDR3 length: 14 residues. Trimming removed 5 bases from V and 5 bases from J, with 10 bases in between. Looked up from germline, CDR1 is LNHDA and CDR2 is SQIVND (reference sequence). The CDR3 region is CASSSGIDNSPLHF. The CDR3, as DNA: TGTGCCAGTAGTTCCGGGATTGATAATTCACCCCTCCACTTT.

The V call is TRBV24-1, the J call TRBJ1-1, with D unresolved. This CDR3 has 13 amino acids. Germline V gene data show CDR1 as KGHDR and CDR2 as SFDVKD. V lost 4 bases, J lost 2 bases, and 7 bases lay in between. In DNA, the CDR3 is TGTGCCACCAGTGAAGCCGTTAACACTGAAGCTTTCTTT. Translation: CATSEAVNTEAFF.

Comments on this clone: At one end, the junction sequence differs from germline, possibly due to a read error. This rearrangement joins TRBV7-9 to TRBJ1-1; D is possibly TRBD1 (5 bases). The CDR3 consists of 14 residues. Germline V gene lookup returns CDR1 SEHNR and CDR2 FQNEAQ (reference sequence). As DNA, the CDR3 is TGTGCCAGCAGCCTAGGGGCTGGGGGAACACTGAATCTCTTT. This encodes CASSLGAGGTLNLF.

The chain combines TRBV4-2 with TRBJ1-2; D uncertain. V dropped 2 bases and J dropped 0 bases, with 7 bases sitting between them. CDR3 length: 14 amino acids. CDR1 and CDR2 from the germline V gene are LGHNA and YNFKEQ. The CDR3 DNA reads as TGTGCCAGCAGCCAACCAACAGCTAACTATGGCTACACCTTC. Translating it yields CASSQPTANYGYTF.

V gene TRBV10-2 combines with J gene TRBJ2-7, with 8 bases that match TRBD2. The CDR3 has 16 residues. The germline V gene has CDR1 WSHSY and CDR2 SAAADI. With V trimmed by 3 bases and J by 2 bases, 9 bases remained unmatched. The CDR3 spells CASSEPSGGSAYEQYF. In nucleotides, the CDR3 is TGCGCCAGCAGTGAACCCTCGGGGGGGTCTGCCTACGAGCAGTACTTC.

The rearrangement uses TRBV19 and TRBJ2-7; 9 bases are shared with TRBD1. CDR1 and CDR2 (germline): LNHDA, SQIVND (reference sequence). Trimming at V came to 3 bases and at J to 2 bases, leaving 8 bases not matched to a gene. The CDR3 extends over 16 amino acids. The CDR3 region has the DNA TGTGCCAGTAGTATTAGGACAGGGGAAAGGGCCTACGAGCAGTACTTC. It translates to CASSIRTGERAYEQYF.

The chain couples TRBV7-3 to TRBJ1-1; D may be TRBD1 (6 bases). This CDR3 is built from 14 residues. CDR1 SGHTA and CDR2 FQGTGA come from the germline V gene. The V end lost 1 base, the J end lost 5 bases, and 11 bases lay between the germline ends. Here the CDR3 DNA reads TGTGCCAGCAGCTTAAAGGGCAGGGGTACTGAAGCTTTCTTT. It yields the protein CASSLKGRGTEAFF.

The chain joins TRBV2 to TRBJ1-5; D gene ambiguous. Looked up from germline, CDR1 is SNHLY and CDR2 is FYNNEI. The CDR3 extends over 13 amino acids. V was shortened by 6 bases and J by 3 bases, with 9 bases between the two germline ends. CDR3 DNA sequence: TGTGCCAGCAGAGCCGAAGCCAATCAGCCCCAGCATTTT. Protein sequence: CASRAEANQPQHF.

This rearrangement joins TRBV3-1 (or the pseudogene TRBV3-2) to TRBJ2-7; no firm D call. Trimming took off 2 bases at V and 4 bases at J, with 18 bases between the two ends. The germline CDR1 and CDR2 sequences are LGHDT and YNNKEL (reference sequence). CDR3 length: 16 residues. DNA for the CDR3: TGTGCCAGCAGCCAAAAGAGTGGTTATACACCTTACGAGCAGTACTTC. Protein product: CASSQKSGYTPYEQYF.

The chain joins TRBV7-8 to TRBJ2-2; the D gene is possibly TRBD1 (6 bases). This CDR3 contains 16 residues. Trimming removed 0 bases at V and 2 bases at J, with 10 bases between. Germline loops: CDR1 SGHVS, CDR2 FQNEAQ. In DNA, the CDR3 is TGTGCCAGCAGCTTAGCGGCCAGGGGAAACACCGGGGAGCTGTTTTTT. Translated, it gives CASSLAARGNTGELFF. The complete variable domain, with remaining parts taken from reference TRBV7-8 and TRBJ2-2, reads GAGVSQSPRYKVAKRGQDVALRCDPISGHVSLFWYQQALGQGPEFLTYFQNEAQLDKSGLPSDRFFAERPEGSVSTLKIQRTQQEDSAVYLCASSLAARGNTGELFFGEGSRLTVL.

The V call is TRBV9, the J call TRBJ1-1; D unresolved. The V end lost 4 bases, the J end lost 1 base, and 14 bases lay between the germline ends. Germline V gene data show CDR1 as SGDLS and CDR2 as YYNGEE. The CDR3 sequence is 15 residues long. DNA of the CDR3: TGTGCCAGCAGCCCCGGCGGTATCCAGAACACTGAAGCTTTCTTT. Translating it yields CASSPGGIQNTEAFF. Combining the CDR3 with reference TRBV9 and TRBJ1-1 gives the whole variable domain DSGVTQTPKHLITATGQRVTLRCSPRSGDLSVYWYQQSLDQGLQFLIQYYNGEERAKGNILERFSAQQFPDLHSELNLSSLELGDSALYFCASSPGGIQNTEAFFGQGTRLTVV.

The chain joins TRBV25-1 to TRBJ1-6; D may be TRBD1 (5 bases). The V gene's germline CDR1 is MGHDK and CDR2 SYGVNS. V lost 8 bases to trimming and J lost 2 bases, with 7 bases between them. The CDR3 is 13 residues long. CDR3 loop: CASLDTYNSPLHF. Written as DNA, the CDR3 is TGTGCCAGCCTGGACACCTATAATTCACCCCTCCACTTT.